The 28 T cell receptor beta chains given below trace back to one sample, sequenced in a study of blood T cells in healthy people across ages. Primers used in a second PCR of roughly 7 to 12 cycles were a sample-barcoded 5' primer and a J-beta primer mix. TCRdb re-derived calls from the 5' RACE reads in MiXCR, one entry per CDR3 protein. The sample includes about 1.5 million distinct CDR3 sequences, 42% seen only once; the top ten take around 4%. The source material was blood. These receptors were collected from a woman aged 18-29 years in good health.

The rearrangement uses TRBV9 and TRBJ2-1; tentatively, D is TRBD1 (5 bases). The CDR3 runs to 16 residues. CDR1 is SGDLS and CDR2 is YYNGEE in the germline V gene. V was trimmed by 0 bases and J by 11 bases, leaving 21 bases between them. The CDR3 sequence is CASSVDVGQGGSKQFF. The CDR3 coding sequence is TGTGCCAGCAGCGTAGACGTCGGGCAGGGTGGAAGTAAGCAGTTCTTC. The full variable domain, its missing parts supplied by reference TRBV9 and TRBJ2-1, is DSGVTQTPKHLITATGQRVTLRCSPRSGDLSVYWYQQSLDQGLQFLIQYYNGEERAKGNILERFSAQQFPDLHSELNLSSLELGDSALYFCASSVDVGQGGSKQFFGPGTRLTVL.

This clonotype has more than one count but fewer than ten. V gene TRBV4-1 combines with J gene TRBJ2-7; 8 bases align to TRBD2. The germline V gene encodes CDR1 MGHRA and CDR2 YSYEKL. Trimming cost V 1 base and J 7 bases; bases outside gene matches: 9. The CDR3 is 15 residues long. The CDR3 bases are TGCGCCAGCAGCCAAGCGGACGGGGGGGTCCGGGAGCAGTACTTC. Protein: CASSQADGGVREQYF.

This clonotype turned up a few times. Relative to the germline gene, one junction end is altered; a read error may explain this. This chain connects TRBV29-1 to TRBJ1-2; 7 positions match TRBD1. The CDR3 is 12 amino acids. Per germline, CDR1 SQVTM and CDR2 ANQGSEA. The CDR3 DNA reads as TGCAGCGGGGGACAGAGGAACTGTGGCTACACCTTC. Protein: CSGGQRNCGYTF.

V usage is TRBV30 and J usage is TRBJ2-3; D is uncertain. The germline V gene encodes CDR1 GTSNPN and CDR2 SVGIG (reference sequence). The CDR3 is 12 amino acids. V was cut by 2 bases and J by 7 bases, with 10 bases left in between. CDR3 sequence reads: CAWSYGSYTQYF. CDR3 bases: TGTGCCTGGAGTTATGGTTCTTATACGCAGTATTTT.

A few counts support this clonotype. The CDR3 nucleotides read TGTGCCAGCAGCCAAGCTCGAACCGGGGCGTACTTC. Its translation is CASSQARTGAYF. V gene TRBV14 combines with J gene TRBJ2-7, with D perhaps matching TRBD1 or TRBD2 (5 bases each). CDR1 and CDR2 (germline): SGHDN, FVKESK. The V end lost 1 base, the J end lost 12 bases, and 13 bases lay between the germline ends. This CDR3 region has 12 residues.

The V call is TRBV3-1, the J call TRBJ2-5; a possible D gene is TRBD2 (6 bases). V was pared by 3 bases and J by 11 bases, with 13 bases between. Looked up from germline, CDR1 is LGHDT and CDR2 is YNNKEL (reference sequence). The CDR3 length is 12 residues. The CDR3 DNA reads TGTGCCAGCAGCCACATATCGGAGGGGCAGTACTTC. Translation gives CASSHISEGQYF.

The chain combines TRBV7-2 with TRBJ1-2; unclear D gene. V lost 3 bases and J lost 4, with 9 bases in between. The CDR3 extends over 13 amino acids. Germline V lookup: CDR1 SGHTA, CDR2 FQGNSA. The DNA for the CDR3 is TGTGCCAGCAGCTTGGCGGCGCCCTATGGCTACACCTTC. Its translation is CASSLAAPYGYTF.

The table lists this clonotype with a count of one. The V gene is TRBV9, the J gene TRBJ2-3; D is unresolved. CDR1 is SGDLS, CDR2 YYNGEE, per germline. This CDR3 region has 16 residues. Trimming removed 4 bases at V and 6 bases at J, with 21 bases between. In DNA form, the CDR3 reads TGTGCCAGCAGCAGAACGACCCTCTTAACGGGTGATACGCAGTATTTT. It yields the protein CASSRTTLLTGDTQYF.

V and J are TRBV29-1 and TRBJ2-7; D perhaps matches TRBD2 (5 bases). CDR3 length: 11 amino acids. Trimming shortened V by 6 bases and J by 5 bases, and 11 bases separated the two germline ends. Germline assignment: CDR1 SQVTM and CDR2 ANQGSEA. The CDR3 region has the DNA TGCAGCGTCACCACTAGGAACGAGCAGTACTTC. Translating it yields CSVTTRNEQYF.

The rearrangement links TRBV6-1 to TRBJ1-1; D call uncertain. CDR3 length: 14 residues. CDR1 is MNHNS, CDR2 SASEGT, per germline. Trimming left V 0 bases short and J 11 bases short, with 16 bases between. In DNA, the CDR3 is TGTGCCAGCAGTGAAGCACACAGAACGAAGACGGCTTTCTTT. Translated: CASSEAHRTKTAFF.

A few counts support this clonotype. The chain combines TRBV7-2 with TRBJ2-1, with 12 bases matching TRBD2. Near its end, the DNA agrees better with TRBJ2-7, so the J call may be wrong. CDR1 and CDR2 from the germline V gene are SGHTA and FQGNSA. This CDR3 contains 16 residues. The DNA for the CDR3 is TGTGCCAGCAGCCTTTCGACTAGCGGGGGTTCTAATGAGCAGTACTTC. This translates into CASSLSTSGGSNEQYF.

The chain combines TRBV27 with TRBJ2-2; D is undetermined. Germline-derived CDR1 and CDR2 are MNHEY and SMNVEV (reference sequence). The V and J ends lost 0 bases and 1 base respectively, with 9 bases between them. The CDR3 is made up of 16 amino acids. The CDR3 coding sequence is TGTGCCAGCAGTTTATCATTCAGAATGAACACCGGGGAGCTGTTTTTT. Translation gives CASSLSFRMNTGELFF.

This clonotype has only a few counts. The chain uses TRBV7-2 and TRBJ2-1, with TRBD2 as a possible D gene (7 bases). V lost 4 bases, J lost 4 bases, and 14 bases lay in between. The CDR3 runs 15 residues. From germline, CDR1 is SGHTA and CDR2 FQGNSA. CDR3: CASSSRGAVYNEQFF. In nucleotides, the CDR3 is TGTGCCAGCAGCTCCCGGGGGGCCGTTTACAATGAGCAGTTCTTC.

The chain has TRBV5-1 and TRBJ1-4; TRBD1 aligns across 7 bases. Germline V gives CDR1 SGHRS, CDR2 YFSETQ. There are 16 residues in the CDR3. V gave up 2 bases and J gave up 4 bases; unmatched junction bases: 8. The CDR3 is CASSLPGGTDNEKLFF. The CDR3 bases are TGCGCCAGCAGCTTACCCGGGGGGACAGATAATGAAAAACTGTTTTTT.

The V and J genes are TRBV5-6 and TRBJ1-1; D unclear. Germline V gene data show CDR1 as SGHDT and CDR2 as YYEEEE. Trimming pared 1 base from V and 8 bases from J, leaving 9 bases between. The CDR3 has 12 amino acids. CDR3 in amino acids: CASSLTWTEAFF. The CDR3 DNA sequence: TGTGCCAGCAGCTTGACCTGGACGGAAGCTTTCTTT.

This clonotype was recorded a few times. The rearrangement uses TRBV7-2 and TRBJ1-1, with D hard to call. The CDR3 length is 15 residues. The germline gives CDR1 SGHTA, CDR2 FQGNSA. The germline V and J ends were trimmed by 0 bases and 0 bases, with 8 bases remaining between them. The CDR3 DNA follows: TGTGCCAGCAGCTTAGCGGGCCTCATGAACACTGAAGCTTTCTTT. It encodes CASSLAGLMNTEAFF.

The rearrangement uses TRBV13 and TRBJ2-2, with 8 bases matching TRBD2. CDR1 is PRHDT, CDR2 FYEKMQ, per germline (reference sequence). The CDR3 length is 14 residues. The V and J ends lost 6 bases and 4 bases, in that order; junction bases with no gene match: 4. For the CDR3, the DNA is TGTGCCAGCAGTAGCGGGGCCGTCACCGGGGAGCTGTTTTTT. As protein: CASSSGAVTGELFF. Combining the CDR3 with reference TRBV13 and TRBJ2-2 gives the whole variable domain AAGVIQSPRHLIKEKRETATLKCYPIPRHDTVYWYQQGPGQDPQFLISFYEKMQSDKGSIPDRFSAQQFSDYHSELNMSSLELGDSALYFCASSSGAVTGELFFGEGSRLTVL.

The chain uses TRBV5-1 and TRBJ2-7, with D possibly TRBD1 on 6 matching bases. This CDR3 spans 15 amino acids. V was pared by 9 bases and J by 0 bases, with 19 bases between. The germline V gene has CDR1 SGHRS and CDR2 YFSETQ. This CDR3 is CANTLAGTNSYEQYF. The CDR3 region has the DNA TGCGCCAACACCTTGGCCGGGACAAACTCCTACGAGCAGTACTTC.

The chain uses TRBV7-2 and TRBJ2-2; TRBD2 agrees at 11 bases. The CDR3 covers 15 residues. Germline lookup yields CDR1 SGHTA and CDR2 FQGNSA. V shed 6 bases and J 8 bases; nucleotides not matched to a gene: 8. The CDR3 loop reads CASSPIAGGLGELFF. DNA of the CDR3: TGTGCCAGCAGTCCAATAGCGGGGGGGCTGGGGGAGCTGTTTTTT. Filled out from reference TRBV7-2 and TRBJ2-2, the complete variable domain reads GAGVSQSPSNKVTEKGKDVELRCDPISGHTALYWYRQSLGQGLEFLIYFQGNSAPDKSGLPSDRFSAERTGGSVSTLTIQRTQQEDSAVYLCASSPIAGGLGELFFGEGSRLTVL.

This clonotype was seen more than once but under ten times. The chain has TRBV5-1 and TRBJ1-1; D perhaps matches TRBD1 (5 bases). Germline V gene data show CDR1 as SGHRS and CDR2 as YFSETQ. Trimming left V 4 bases short and J 0 bases short, with 13 bases between. The CDR3 has 15 residues. The CDR3 bases are TGCGCCAGCAGCGTACAAACAGGCCTGAACACTGAAGCTTTCTTT. This codes for CASSVQTGLNTEAFF.

The CDR3 DNA reads TGTGCTAGTGGTTTCCCCCCCTCCTACAATGAGCAGTTCTTC. Translating it yields CASGFPPSYNEQFF. The chain couples TRBV12-5 to TRBJ2-1; no clear D gene. Per germline, CDR1 LGHNT and CDR2 FRNRAP. The ends were cut back, 3 bases at V and 0 bases at J, with 6 bases in the middle. The CDR3 contains 14 residues.

The V and J genes are TRBV15 and TRBJ2-1, with 9 bases lining up with TRBD1. The CDR3 covers 15 residues. From germline, CDR1 is LNHNV and CDR2 YYDKDF (reference sequence). J was trimmed by 0 bases and V by 3 bases; bases with no gene match: 0. CDR3 amino acids: CATSRTGGSYNEQFF. The CDR3 DNA reads as TGTGCCACCAGCAGGACAGGGGGCTCCTACAATGAGCAGTTCTTC.

This clonotype has only a few counts. One end of the junction does not line up with germline, which may come from a read error. The V gene is TRBV4-3, the J gene TRBJ2-5; TRBD2 agrees at 13 bases. CDR1 and CDR2 (germline): LGHNA, YSLEER. The CDR3 is made up of 16 amino acids. The CDR3 nucleotides read TGCGCCAGCAGCCCAGGACTAGCGGGGGTCCAACAGACCCAGTACTTC. It specifies CASSPGLAGVQQTQYF.

J is TRBJ2-1 and V is TRBV6-2 or TRBV6-3; 7 nucleotides align to TRBD1. The CDR3 length is 15 residues. The germline gives CDR1 MNHEY, CDR2 SVGEGT. V was pared by 6 bases and J by 5 bases, with 10 bases of the junction left unmatched. CDR3 in amino acids: CASSSNRGRDNEQFF. The CDR3 nucleotides are TGTGCCAGCAGCTCTAACAGGGGAAGAGACAATGAGCAGTTCTTC.

The V gene is TRBV12-3 or TRBV12-4, the J gene TRBJ2-3; possibly TRBD1 or TRBD2 for D (5 bases each). This CDR3 has 15 residues. Between the trimmed V and J ends, which lost 1 base and 4 bases, there was a span of 12 bases. CDR3 coding DNA: TGTGCCAGCAGTTTAGAAGGGGACGGCGCAGATACGCAGTATTTT. Translating gives CASSLEGDGADTQYF.

The rearrangement links TRBV2 to TRBJ2-5; possible D gene TRBD1, 6 bases. The CDR3 covers 14 residues. Germline V gene data show CDR1 as SNHLY and CDR2 as FYNNEI. Trimming took 4 bases from V and 1 from J, leaving 10 bases between them. The CDR3 loop is CASSGQAIQETQYF. The CDR3 DNA is TGTGCCAGCAGTGGACAGGCCATCCAAGAGACCCAGTACTTC.

J is TRBJ2-2 and V is TRBV4-1, with 7 nucleotides matching TRBD2. CDR1 MGHRA and CDR2 YSYEKL come from the germline V gene. Germline trimming cut 0 bases from V and 6 bases from J; bases unmatched to any gene: 4. The CDR3 covers 15 residues. The CDR3 loop is CASSQEGGGAGELFF. The CDR3 nucleotides are TGCGCCAGCAGCCAAGAGGGCGGGGGAGCCGGGGAGCTGTTTTTT.

This clonotype was counted a few times. The gene calls are TRBV4-1 and TRBJ2-4; weak D call: TRBD1 (5 bases). V dropped 6 bases and J dropped 0 bases, with 12 bases sitting between them. Looked up from germline, CDR1 is MGHRA and CDR2 is YSYEKL. This CDR3 region has 15 residues. The CDR3 reads CASSQTVLAKNIQYF. DNA of the CDR3: TGCGCCAGCAGTCAGACAGTTCTAGCCAAAAACATTCAGTACTTC.